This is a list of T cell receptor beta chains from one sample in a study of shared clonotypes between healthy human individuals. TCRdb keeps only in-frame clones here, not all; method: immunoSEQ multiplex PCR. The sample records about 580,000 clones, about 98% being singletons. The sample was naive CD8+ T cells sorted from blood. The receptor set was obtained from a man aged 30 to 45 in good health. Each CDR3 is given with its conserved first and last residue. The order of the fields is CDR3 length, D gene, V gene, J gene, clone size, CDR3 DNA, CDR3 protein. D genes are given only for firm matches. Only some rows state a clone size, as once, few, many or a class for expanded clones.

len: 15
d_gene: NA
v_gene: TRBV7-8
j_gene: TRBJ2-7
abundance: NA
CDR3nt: TGTGCCAGCAGCTTAGCCGGGTCCCGCGGGACTGAGCAGTACTTC
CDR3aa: CASSLAGSRGTEQYF

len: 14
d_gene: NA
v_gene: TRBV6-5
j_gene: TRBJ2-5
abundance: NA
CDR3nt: TGTGCCAGCAGTTACGCAGGCGGTGTTGAGACCCAGTACTTC
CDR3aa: CASSYAGGVETQYF

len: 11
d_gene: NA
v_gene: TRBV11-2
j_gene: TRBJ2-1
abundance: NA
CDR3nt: TGTGCCGTTTCGGCGGGGACGTCTCAGTTCTTC
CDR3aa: CAVSAGTSQFF

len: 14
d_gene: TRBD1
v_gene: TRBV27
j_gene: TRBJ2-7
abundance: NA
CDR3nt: TGTGCCAGCAGCGCCGGGACAGGGACCTACGAGCAGTACTTC
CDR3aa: CASSAGTGTYEQYF

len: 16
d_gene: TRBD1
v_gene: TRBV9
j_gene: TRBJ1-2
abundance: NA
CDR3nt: TGTGCCAGCAGCAACCGGGACAGGGGAATCGGCTATGGCTACACCTTC
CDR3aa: CASSNRDRGIGYGYTF

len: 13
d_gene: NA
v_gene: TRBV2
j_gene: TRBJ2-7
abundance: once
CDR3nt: TGTGCCGGGCAATTCGACTTATCCTACGAGCAGTACTTC
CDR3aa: CAGQFDLSYEQYF

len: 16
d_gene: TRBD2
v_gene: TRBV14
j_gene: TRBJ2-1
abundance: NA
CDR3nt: TGTGCCAGCAGCCTTACTAGCGGGAGGGCCCTTGATGAGCAGTTCTTC
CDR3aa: CASSLTSGRALDEQFF

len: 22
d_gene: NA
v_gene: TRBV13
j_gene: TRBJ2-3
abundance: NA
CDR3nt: TGTGCCAGCAGCTCCCGGGACAGGGCCTCTATACGGAGGACTAGCGACGGAGATACGCAGTATTTT
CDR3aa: CASSSRDRASIRRTSDGDTQYF

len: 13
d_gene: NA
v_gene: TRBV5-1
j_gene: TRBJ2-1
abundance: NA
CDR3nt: TGCGCCAGCAGGGGAGGCTCCTACAATGAGCAGTTCTTC
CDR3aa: CASRGGSYNEQFF

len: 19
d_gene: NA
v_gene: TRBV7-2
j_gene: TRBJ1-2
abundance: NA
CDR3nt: TGTGCCAGCAGCTTAGGCGCAGTCCGGGCCCCGCAAGCTAACTATGGCTACACCTTC
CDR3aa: CASSLGAVRAPQANYGYTF

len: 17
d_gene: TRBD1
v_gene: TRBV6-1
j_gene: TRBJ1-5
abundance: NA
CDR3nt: TGTGCCAGCAGTGAAGCGCGAGGGACAGTTCTCTATCAGCCCCAGCATTTT
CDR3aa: CASSEARGTVLYQPQHF

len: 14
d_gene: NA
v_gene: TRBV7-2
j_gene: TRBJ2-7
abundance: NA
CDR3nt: TGTGCCAGCAGCCCCCTGGGTATATCCTACGAGCAGTACTTC
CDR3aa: CASSPLGISYEQYF

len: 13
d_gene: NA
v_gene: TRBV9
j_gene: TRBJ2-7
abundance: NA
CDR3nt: TGTGCCAGCAGCGCCCCTTCAGCCTACGAGCAGTACTTC
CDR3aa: CASSAPSAYEQYF

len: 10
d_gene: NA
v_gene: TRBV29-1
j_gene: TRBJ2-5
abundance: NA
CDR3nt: TGCAGCGCACTAGGAGAGACCCAGTACTTC
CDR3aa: CSALGETQYF

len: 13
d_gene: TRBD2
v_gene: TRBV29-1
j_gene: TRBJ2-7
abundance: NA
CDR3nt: TGCAGCGTTGACGGGGGGAAGGGCTACGAGCAGTACTTC
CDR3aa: CSVDGGKGYEQYF

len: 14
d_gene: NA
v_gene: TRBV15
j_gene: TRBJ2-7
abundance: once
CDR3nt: TGTGCCACCAGCACCAGTTCATTGGGGTACGAGCAGTACTTC
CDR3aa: CATSTSSLGYEQYF

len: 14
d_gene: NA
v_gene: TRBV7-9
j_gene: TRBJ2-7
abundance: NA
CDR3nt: TGTGCCAGCAGCTTAGCCCATGGAAGCTACGAGCAGTACTTC
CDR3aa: CASSLAHGSYEQYF

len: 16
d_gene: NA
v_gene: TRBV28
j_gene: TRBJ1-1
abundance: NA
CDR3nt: TGTGCCAGCAGTTTAGGACCCGCTCCAGGGAACACTGAAGCTTTCTTT
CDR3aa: CASSLGPAPGNTEAFF

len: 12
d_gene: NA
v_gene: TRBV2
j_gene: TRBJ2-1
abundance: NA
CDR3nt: TGTGCCAGCAGTGTGCTATCAATTGAGCAGTTCTTC
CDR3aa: CASSVLSIEQFF

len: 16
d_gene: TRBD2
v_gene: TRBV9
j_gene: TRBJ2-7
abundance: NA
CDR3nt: TGTGCCAGCAGCGTAGATGGGACTAGCGTCTCCTACGAGCAGTACTTC
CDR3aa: CASSVDGTSVSYEQYF